This TCR beta chain emerged from a study of CD4 T cells in relation to SARS-CoV-2 and coronaviruses. Regarding the study as a whole: No crossreactivity against non-spike viral proteins was tested here.

Notes on this clone: Its matching antigen is unknown.

Trimming took off 5 bases at V and 10 bases at J, with 15 bases between the two ends. The CDR3 length is 13 residues. The repertoire was sequenced with immunoSEQ multiplex PCR; TCRdb's copy has only in-frame clones and lacks some. This sample has 37,000 or so clones; approximately 85% occur once, and the top ten carry less than 4%. The origin of this receptor is an adult with COVID-19. Sequencing input: memory CD4+ T cells from PBMCs. V gene TRBV12-3 or TRBV12-4 combines with J gene TRBJ2-1, with no clear D. DNA for the CDR3: TGTGCCAGCAGTGAACAAGTTAGAGCCGAGCAGTTCTTC. It is translated as CASSEQVRAEQFF.